The 27 T cell receptor beta chains below were found in one sample sequenced in a study of CXCR3-negative and CXCR3-positive naive CD8 T cells. The TRB cDNA libraries were prepared by 5' RACE with UMI labels. TCRdb reprocessed the 5' RACE reads; each CDR3 protein has one entry and no DNA is given. This sample's table reports around 41,000 distinct CDR3 sequences. The sequenced material came from memory CD8+ T cells from blood. The receptors derive from a human donor in good health. Some clones in this sample may be carry-over from other donors' samples.

The chain uses TRBV6-6 and TRBJ2-5. The CDR3 is made up of 15 amino acids. Germline values: CDR1 MNHNY, CDR2 SVGAGI (reference sequence). CDR3 sequence reads: CASSRDRQSQETQYF.

This chain joins TRBV19 and TRBJ1-4. This CDR3 is 13 amino acids long. CDR1 and CDR2 (germline): LNHDA, SQIVND (reference sequence). CDR3 residues: CASKEGWKEKLFF.

According to its frequency, this clonotype is medium-sized. The genes are TRBV29-1 and TRBJ1-3. Germline V gene lookup returns CDR1 SQVTM and CDR2 ANQGSEA. The CDR3 spans 14 residues. This chain's CDR3 is CSVEMPNSGNTIYF.

This sequence joins TRBV28 and TRBJ2-1. The CDR3 has 13 amino acids. Germline V gives CDR1 MDHEN, CDR2 SYDVKM. The CDR3 is CASSLGFGVEQFF.

The chain uses TRBV20-1 and TRBJ1-3; TCRdb lists TRBD1, though no DNA is available to test this call. Germline lookup yields CDR1 DFQATT and CDR2 SNEGSKA (reference sequence). There are 14 residues in the CDR3. This CDR3 reads CSAQGGGSGNTIYF.

The J gene is TRBJ2-3, the V gene TRBV9; with no DNA, the TCRdb D assignment of TRBD1 cannot be verified. The CDR3 spans 12 residues. CDR1 and CDR2 from the germline V gene are SGDLS and YYNGEE. CDR3 residues: CLHRESTDTQYF.

CDR3 sequence reads: CASSYLVEADTQYF. The V gene is TRBV6-2 or TRBV6-3, the J gene TRBJ2-3; without DNA, the TCRdb call of TRBD2 cannot be checked. The CDR3 has 14 residues. Germline loops: CDR1 MNHEY, CDR2 SVGEGT.

V and J are TRBV12-3 or TRBV12-4 and TRBJ2-7. There are 13 residues in the CDR3. The CDR3 region is CASSLNSYYEQYF.

The rearrangement links TRBV7-2 to TRBJ2-5. The CDR3 covers 15 residues. Germline CDR1 reads SGHTA; CDR2 reads FQGNSA. The chain's CDR3 is CASSFGLADQETQYF. Drawing the rest from reference TRBV7-2 and TRBJ2-5, the complete variable domain is GAGVSQSPSNKVTEKGKDVELRCDPISGHTALYWYRQSLGQGLEFLIYFQGNSAPDKSGLPSDRFSAERTGGSVSTLTIQRTQQEDSAVYLCASSFGLADQETQYFGPGTRLLVL.

The genes are TRBV14 and TRBJ2-1; lacking DNA, the TRBD1 call made by TCRdb goes unchecked. CDR1 is SGHDN, CDR2 FVKESK, per germline. The CDR3 contains 16 residues. The CDR3 here is CASSQVDRGFGNEQFF.

V gene TRBV20-1 combines with J gene TRBJ1-3. Germline CDR1 reads DFQATT; CDR2 reads SNEGSKA (reference sequence). The CDR3 has 13 amino acids. CDR3 loop: CSARASSGNTIYF.

The chain carries TRBV7-8 and TRBJ2-7; as DNA is missing, the TRBD1 call by TCRdb cannot be tested. Germline loops: CDR1 SGHVS, CDR2 FQNEAQ. The CDR3 spans 15 residues. The CDR3 here is CASRDPGQWTYEQYF.

The CDR3 protein is CAISESTQGGGYTF. J is TRBJ1-2 and V is TRBV10-3; without DNA, the TCRdb call of TRBD1 cannot be checked. CDR1 is ENHRY, CDR2 SYGVKD, per germline. CDR3 length: 14 amino acids.

The rearrangement links TRBV29-1 to TRBJ2-7; absent DNA, TCRdb's TRBD2 call cannot be checked. The CDR3 is 13 amino acids. The germline V gene has CDR1 SQVTM and CDR2 ANQGSEA. CDR3 sequence reads: CSVAIAGAYEQYF.

The rearrangement links TRBV20-1 to TRBJ1-2. CDR1 and CDR2 (germline): DFQATT, SNEGSKA (reference sequence). The CDR3 sequence is 14 residues long. The CDR3 sequence: CSARDVQSDYGYTF.

The chain is built from TRBV20-1 and TRBJ1-2. The CDR3 has 11 amino acids. CDR1 is DFQATT, CDR2 SNEGSKA, per germline (reference sequence). CDR3 residues: CSPREGNGYTF.

V usage is TRBV7-3 and J usage is TRBJ2-3; TCRdb outputs TRBD1, but without DNA this stays unchecked. The length of the CDR3 is 17 residues. Germline CDR1 SGHTA, CDR2 FQGTGA. The CDR3 sequence is CASSPGPINFLPDTQYF.

This sequence joins TRBV29-1 and TRBJ2-1; TCRdb proposes TRBD1, but this gene call is untestable without DNA. Germline CDR1 and CDR2: SQVTM and ANQGSEA. This CDR3 spans 13 amino acids. The CDR3 here is CSVAGQSSNEQLF.

The chain carries TRBV29-1 and TRBJ1-5. CDR1 and CDR2 from the germline V gene are SQVTM and ANQGSEA. The CDR3 contains 13 residues. This CDR3 reads CSVRGSSNQPQHF.

This chain uses TRBV28 with TRBJ2-2. Per the germline V gene, CDR1 is MDHEN and CDR2 is SYDVKM. There are 14 residues in the CDR3. CDR3 sequence: CASSFTGITGELFF.

The V gene is TRBV2, the J gene TRBJ2-7. The CDR3 contains 13 residues. CDR1 is SNHLY, CDR2 FYNNEI, per germline. CDR3 in amino acids: CASSGTSSYEQYF.

The chain recombines TRBV12-3 or TRBV12-4 with TRBJ2-1; checking the TCRdb D call of TRBD2 is not possible without DNA. The CDR3 spans 12 residues. The CDR3 spells CASSLGSIEQFF.

The V call is TRBV5-6, the J call TRBJ1-4. Germline V lookup: CDR1 SGHDT, CDR2 YYEEEE. This CDR3 contains 16 residues. The CDR3 loop reads CASTLSFGSGYEKLFF.

The chain employs TRBV5-1 and TRBJ2-7; TCRdb's D call, TRBD2, is unchecked because there is no DNA. The CDR3 sequence is 13 residues long. CDR1 and CDR2 from the germline V gene are SGHRS and YFSETQ. The CDR3 sequence is CASSLGTNYEQYF.

The chain uses TRBV28 and TRBJ2-7; absent DNA, TCRdb's TRBD1 call cannot be checked. Germline V CDR1 and CDR2: MDHEN, SYDVKM. The CDR3 is 13 amino acids. The CDR3 spells CATTGQGADEQYF.

The gene calls are TRBV6-4 and TRBJ2-1; TCRdb indicates TRBD1, and absent DNA this call remains unverified. The germline V gene encodes CDR1 MRHNA and CDR2 SNTAGT. The CDR3 runs 15 residues. This chain's CDR3 is CASSDGRQGYNEQFF.

The chain has TRBV28 and TRBJ2-5; TCRdb proposes TRBD2, but this gene call is untestable without DNA. The germline gives CDR1 MDHEN, CDR2 SYDVKM. CDR3 length: 18 residues. The CDR3: CASSRFLAGGPYQETQYF.